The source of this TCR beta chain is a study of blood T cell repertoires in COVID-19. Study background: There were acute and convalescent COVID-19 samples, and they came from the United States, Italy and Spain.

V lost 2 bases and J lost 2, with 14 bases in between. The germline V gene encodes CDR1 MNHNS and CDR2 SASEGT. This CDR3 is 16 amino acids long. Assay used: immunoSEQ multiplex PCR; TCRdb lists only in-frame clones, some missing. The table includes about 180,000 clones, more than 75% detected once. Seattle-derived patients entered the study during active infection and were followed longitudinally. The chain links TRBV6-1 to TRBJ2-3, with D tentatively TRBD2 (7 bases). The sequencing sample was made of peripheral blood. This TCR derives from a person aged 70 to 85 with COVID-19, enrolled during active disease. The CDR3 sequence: CASSEWGGHNTDTQYF. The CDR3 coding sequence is TGTGCCAGCAGTGAATGGGGGGGGCACAACACAGATACGCAGTATTTT.